This T cell receptor (beta chain) was profiled in a study of blood T cell repertoires in COVID-19. Study-level background: Sources were T cells, B-cell-depleted T cells, or PBMCs; the material itself was cDNA or gDNA.

The junction had 9 bases not matched to a gene; V was cut back by 7 bases and J by 8 bases. CDR1 is LNHDA and CDR2 is SQIVND in the germline V gene (reference sequence). CDR3 length equals 14 residues. Libraries were prepared by immunoSEQ multiplex PCR; TCRdb keeps only in-frame clonotypes and omits some of them. The table includes over 30,000 clones, about 89% detected once. The rearrangement uses TRBV19 and TRBJ1-2; 11 nucleotides match TRBD1. The receptor was isolated from a man in his 70s with active COVID-19. Sequencing was carried out using peripheral blood. CDR3 coding DNA: TGTGCCAGTACCCGAGGACAGGGGGCGGGAGGCTACACCTTC. The encoded protein is CASTRGQGAGGYTF.